The entry that follows covers one T cell receptor (beta chain) sequence. Clones were read by immunoSEQ multiplex PCR, and TCRdb kept only the in-frame ones, dropping some. The table shows about a million clones, with roughly 77% occurring only once. The data were taken from a study of shared clonotypes between healthy human individuals. Trimming removed 3 bases from V and 3 bases from J; junction bases left unmatched: 3. CDR1 is MNHNS, CDR2 SASEGT, per germline. The CDR3 has 15 residues. Material for sequencing was memory CD4+ T cells from PBMCs. Indicated subset: CD45RA-negative fraction. This receptor was identified in a man aged 18 to 29 in good health. Some clones in this sample may be carry-over from other donors' samples. V usage is TRBV6-1 and J usage is TRBJ2-5; 11 nucleotides agree with TRBD2. Here the CDR3 DNA reads TGTGCCAGCAGTGACCGACTAGCGGGAAAAGAGACCCAGTACTTC. This codes for CASSDRLAGKETQYF.